Listed here are 26 T cell receptor beta chains from one sample, sequenced in a study of blood T cell repertoires in COVID-19 (dated by TCRdb to 2019 to 2021). Library preparation was by the immunoSEQ multiplex PCR assay. In TCRdb, the immuneACCESS table is reduced to in-frame sequences with V and J assigned. These tables do not hold every clone; where another copy was compared, an unresolved V gene accounts for under half, and the others remain unexplained. This sample is represented by under 350,000 clones; roughly 80% of them were singletons. 8.5% to 9.5% of the sample is in the top ten clones. The specimen sequenced was peripheral blood. These receptor sequences come from a woman in her 50s who had recovered from COVID-19.

The chain uses TRBV28 and TRBJ2-7; TRBD2 matches 9 bases. The J segment lost 2 bases and the V segment lost 3 bases, leaving 8 bases of the junction unmatched. CDR1 is MDHEN, CDR2 SYDVKM, per germline. The CDR3 runs to 16 residues. CDR3 in amino acids: CASSLVSGGRAYEQYF. DNA for the CDR3: TGTGCCAGCAGTTTGGTTAGTGGCGGGAGGGCCTACGAGCAGTACTTC.

This sequence joins TRBV6-2 or TRBV6-3 and TRBJ2-7; TRBD1 is a possible D gene (5 bases). There are 11 residues in the CDR3. CDR1 is MNHEY and CDR2 is SVGEGT in the germline V gene. V gave up 5 bases and J gave up 4 bases, with 6 bases separating them. CDR3 protein: CASSRQYEQYF. DNA for the CDR3: TGTGCCAGCAGTCGACAGTACGAGCAGTACTTC.

The J gene is TRBJ2-3, the V gene TRBV7-3, with 14 bases matching TRBD2. CDR1 is SGHTA, CDR2 FQGTGA, per germline. The CDR3 covers 20 residues. V shed 4 bases, J shed 4 bases, and the junction held 16 bases outside the gene matches. The CDR3, as DNA: TGTGCCAGCAGCTCCCAGGGCGGGACTAGCGGGAGCCTAAGCGCAGATACGCAGTATTTT. Translation: CASSSQGGTSGSLSADTQYF. The whole variable domain, filled in from reference TRBV7-3 and TRBJ2-3, reads GAGVSQTPSNKVTEKGKYVELRCDPISGHTALYWYRQSLGQGPEFLIYFQGTGAADDSGLPNDRFFAVRPEGSVSTLKIQRTERGDSAVYLCASSSQGGTSGSLSADTQYFGPGTRLTVL.

J is TRBJ2-7 and V is TRBV28; possibly TRBD2 for D (6 bases). The CDR3 is 17 residues long. V was pared by 3 bases and J by 0 bases, with 18 bases between. The germline CDR1 and CDR2 sequences are MDHEN and SYDVKM. The CDR3 protein is CASSFLLAREGSYEQYF. The CDR3 region has the DNA TGTGCCAGCAGTTTTTTGTTGGCGCGGGAAGGCTCCTACGAGCAGTACTTC.

This clone was seen a single time. The chain is built from TRBV30 and TRBJ1-1; TRBD1 might be the D (6 bases). The CDR3 is made up of 13 amino acids. The V gene lost 4 bases and the J gene lost 0 bases, with 9 bases spanning the gap. Germline V CDR1 and CDR2: GTSNPN, SVGIG (reference sequence). CDR3 nucleotide sequence: TGTGCCTGGACAGGGGCACTGAACACTGAAGCTTTCTTT. Encoded protein: CAWTGALNTEAFF.

V is TRBV10-3 and J is TRBJ2-1; D may be TRBD2 (6 bases). Germline loops: CDR1 ENHRY, CDR2 SYGVKD. Trimming pared 0 bases from V and 6 bases from J, leaving 12 bases between. The CDR3 extends over 15 amino acids. CDR3 coding DNA: TGTGCCATCAGTGAGTCGGGGGGTACAATCAATGAGCAGTTCTTC. It codes for CAISESGGTINEQFF.

The chain couples TRBV6-6 to TRBJ2-2, with D maybe TRBD1 (6 bases). The V gene lost 6 bases and the J gene lost 7 bases, with 12 bases spanning the gap. This CDR3 region has 13 residues. Germline V CDR1 and CDR2: MNHNY, SVGAGI (reference sequence). CDR3 DNA sequence: TGTGCCAGCAGACCACAGGGAGACGGGGAGCTGTTTTTT. Residues: CASRPQGDGELFF.

The V call is TRBV4-1, the J call TRBJ2-7; D might be TRBD1 (6 bases). Germline loops: CDR1 MGHRA, CDR2 YSYEKL. V lost 0 bases and J 0 bases, leaving 15 bases between the germline ends. The CDR3 runs 17 residues. CDR3 sequence: CASSQDMFQGFSYEQYF. The CDR3 DNA is TGCGCCAGCAGCCAAGATATGTTTCAGGGGTTCTCCTACGAGCAGTACTTC.

This chain links TRBV19 with TRBJ1-5; possible D gene TRBD1, 5 bases. The germline V gene has CDR1 LNHDA and CDR2 SQIVND (reference sequence). V shed 1 base and J shed 0 bases, with 7 bases lying between them. The CDR3 is made up of 15 amino acids. The CDR3, as DNA: TGTGCCAGTAGTATAGCAGGGTTTAGCAATCAGCCCCAGCATTTT. This codes for CASSIAGFSNQPQHF.

Remarks on this clone: This specimen includes other DNA sequences encoding the same CDR3. The V gene is TRBV7-2, the J gene TRBJ1-1, with D maybe TRBD1 (5 bases). The V end lost 1 base, the J end lost 4 bases, and 10 bases lay between the germline ends. The V gene's germline CDR1 is SGHTA and CDR2 FQGNSA. The CDR3 extends over 14 amino acids. CDR3 in amino acids: CASSLGGPLTEAFF. Here the CDR3 DNA reads TGTGCCAGCAGCTTAGGGGGCCCTCTCACTGAAGCTTTCTTT. Full variable domain (remainder filled in from reference TRBV7-2 and TRBJ1-1): GAGVSQSPSNKVTEKGKDVELRCDPISGHTALYWYRQSLGQGLEFLIYFQGNSAPDKSGLPSDRFSAERTGGSVSTLTIQRTQQEDSAVYLCASSLGGPLTEAFFGQGTRLTVV.

The chain carries TRBV28 and TRBJ2-2; no definite D call. V lost 3 bases to trimming and J lost 5 bases, with 22 bases between them. The CDR3 covers 18 residues. Germline V CDR1 and CDR2: MDHEN, SYDVKM. The CDR3 nucleotides are TGTGCCAGCAGTTTCCTACTTAGTAGCCGCCCAAGAACCGGGGAGCTGTTTTTT. Protein: CASSFLLSSRPRTGELFF.

The table lists this clone with a count of one. The chain carries TRBV3-1 (or the pseudogene TRBV3-2) and TRBJ1-2; D uncertain. Germline CDR1 and CDR2: LGHDT and YNNKEL (reference sequence). The CDR3 is made up of 13 amino acids. V was pared by 4 bases and J by 7 bases, with 13 bases between. CDR3 sequence reads: CASSPAGGFGYTF. In DNA, the CDR3 is TGTGCCAGCAGCCCCGCGGGAGGGTTTGGCTACACCTTC.

The V gene is TRBV15, the J gene TRBJ2-1; D not resolved. Trimming took 1 base from V and 3 from J, leaving 10 bases between them. From germline, CDR1 is LNHNV and CDR2 YYDKDF (reference sequence). This CDR3 spans 15 amino acids. The CDR3 here is CATSRGGANYNEQFF. In DNA, the CDR3 is TGTGCCACCAGCAGAGGCGGAGCCAACTACAATGAGCAGTTCTTC. The complete variable domain, with remaining parts taken from reference TRBV15 and TRBJ2-1, reads DAMVIQNPRYQVTQFGKPVTLSCSQTLNHNVMYWYQQKSSQAPKLLFHYYDKDFNNEADTPDNFQSRRPNTSFCFLDIRSPGLGDTAMYLCATSRGGANYNEQFFGPGTRLTVL.

The CDR3 DNA sequence: TGTGCCAGCAGCCTCGATCGGGGCTACGAGCAGTACTTC. Residues: CASSLDRGYEQYF. This chain links TRBV3-1 (or the pseudogene TRBV3-2) with TRBJ2-7; the D gene is possibly TRBD2 (5 bases). This CDR3 is built from 13 residues. Germline assignment: CDR1 LGHDT and CDR2 YNNKEL (reference sequence). Trimming pared 4 bases from V and 3 bases from J, leaving 10 bases between.

The genes are TRBV7-6 and TRBJ1-3; no firm D call. Deletions cut 1 base from V and 0 bases from J, with 10 bases between. Germline-derived CDR1 and CDR2 are SGHVS and FNYEAQ. The CDR3 length is 16 residues. The CDR3 region has the DNA TGTGCCAGCAGCTTAGGCCCGGGTGGCTCTGGAAACACCATATATTTT. Translated: CASSLGPGGSGNTIYF.

The J gene is TRBJ2-7, the V gene TRBV4-2, with TRBD2 identical over 10 bases. The germline gives CDR1 LGHNA, CDR2 YNFKEQ. This CDR3 spans 18 amino acids. Germline trimming cut 1 base from V and 2 bases from J; bases unmatched to any gene: 11. CDR3 loop: CASSQGQGLAHFPYEQYF. The CDR3 region has the DNA TGTGCCAGCAGCCAAGGGCAGGGACTAGCGCATTTTCCCTACGAGCAGTACTTC.

The rearrangement joins TRBV18 to TRBJ1-3, with 8 bases fitting TRBD1. V lost 3 bases and J lost 1; bases outside the gene matches: 5. The germline CDR1 and CDR2 sequences are KGHSH and LQKENI. The CDR3 totals 16 residues. CDR3 sequence reads: CASSPAGQASGNTIYF. The DNA of the CDR3 is TGTGCCAGCTCACCCGCGGGACAGGCGTCTGGAAACACCATATATTTT.

The table lists this clone with a count of one. For the CDR3, the DNA is TGTGCCAGCAGCACGCCGGGCACCGGGGAGCTGTTTTTT. Translation gives CASSTPGTGELFF. This chain joins TRBV28 and TRBJ2-2; D remains ambiguous. The CDR3 is 13 amino acids. CDR1 is MDHEN and CDR2 is SYDVKM in the germline V gene. Between the trimmed V and J ends, which lost 6 bases and 4 bases, there was a span of 9 bases.

This chain connects TRBV28 to TRBJ1-2, with 9 bases aligning to TRBD1. From germline, CDR1 is MDHEN and CDR2 SYDVKM. The J segment lost 7 bases and the V segment lost 4 bases, leaving 13 bases of the junction unmatched. The CDR3 covers 16 residues. The CDR3 spells CASSSPGQGNLVGYTF. The CDR3 DNA sequence: TGTGCCAGCAGTTCCCCGGGACAGGGAAACTTGGTTGGCTACACCTTC.

This chain connects TRBV6-5 to TRBJ2-5; unclear D gene. Per germline, CDR1 MNHEY and CDR2 SVGAGI. V lost 2 bases to trimming and J lost 5 bases, with 12 bases between them. This CDR3 region has 14 residues. In DNA, the CDR3 is TGTGCCAGCAGTTACCCCCCCAGTCAGGAGACCCAGTACTTC. Translated, it gives CASSYPPSQETQYF.

DNA for the CDR3: TGTGCCAGCAGCTCCAGACAGGACCCCTACGAGCAGTACTTC. Translating gives CASSSRQDPYEQYF. The chain recombines TRBV7-2 with TRBJ2-7; possibly TRBD1 for D (6 bases). The germline CDR1 and CDR2 sequences are SGHTA and FQGNSA. The CDR3 extends over 14 amino acids. The V gene lost 4 bases and the J gene lost 2 bases, with 12 bases spanning the gap.

The rearrangement links TRBV4-2 to TRBJ1-1; 12 bases align to TRBD1. This CDR3 spans 16 amino acids. Germline-derived CDR1 and CDR2 are LGHNA and YNFKEQ. The V and J ends lost 1 base and 4 bases, in that order; junction bases with no gene match: 4. CDR3 sequence: CASSQGDRGRSTEAFF. CDR3 DNA: TGTGCCAGCAGCCAAGGGGACAGGGGGCGAAGCACTGAAGCTTTCTTT.

This clone has a single count. The chain has TRBV30 and TRBJ2-3, with D tentatively TRBD2 (6 bases). Germline CDR1 is GTSNPN and CDR2 is SVGIG (reference sequence). V gave up 3 bases and J gave up 5 bases, with 12 bases separating them. The CDR3 has 13 amino acids. In DNA form, the CDR3 reads TGTGCCTGGAGGGCGGGGTTGGGAGATACGCAGTATTTT. Its translation is CAWRAGLGDTQYF.

The gene calls are TRBV4-3 and TRBJ2-7; 8 bases are shared with TRBD2. Per germline, CDR1 LGHNA and CDR2 YSLEER. After removal of 0 bases from V and 6 bases from J, the junction contained 7 bases not matched to a gene. The CDR3 has 15 amino acids. CDR3 coding DNA: TGCGCCAGCAGCCAAGATGAGCGGGGGAGCAGCGAGCAGTACTTC. Protein sequence: CASSQDERGSSEQYF.

The rearrangement uses TRBV30 and TRBJ2-3, with D possibly TRBD2 on 6 matching bases. This CDR3 is built from 16 residues. CDR1 is GTSNPN and CDR2 is SVGIG in the germline V gene (reference sequence). The V end was cut by 6 bases, the J end by 2 bases, with 21 bases between. This CDR3 reads CACSQLTGTFTDTQYF. CDR3 coding DNA: TGTGCCTGTTCCCAACTCACCGGGACTTTCACAGATACGCAGTATTTT.

This clone was seen a single time. The chain is built from TRBV7-3 and TRBJ1-1, with D maybe TRBD1 (6 bases). Germline V gene data show CDR1 as SGHTA and CDR2 as FQGTGA. The length of the CDR3 is 13 residues. V was trimmed by 6 bases and J by 2 bases, leaving 10 bases between them. The CDR3 DNA reads TGTGCCAGCAGTAAGGACAGAAACACTGAAGCTTTCTTT. As protein: CASSKDRNTEAFF. Full variable domain (outside the CDR3, taken from reference TRBV7-3 and TRBJ1-1): GAGVSQTPSNKVTEKGKYVELRCDPISGHTALYWYRQSLGQGPEFLIYFQGTGAADDSGLPNDRFFAVRPEGSVSTLKIQRTERGDSAVYLCASSKDRNTEAFFGQGTRLTVV.